These T cell receptor beta chains were read from a single sample in a study of T cells in tuberculosis. Profiled with immunoSEQ multiplex PCR; TCRdb holds only in-frame clones, not every one. The data contain 33,000 or so clones, about 93% of them singletons. The sequenced material came from PBMCs. The receptors come from a donor aged 10 to 29 with latent tuberculosis or without tuberculosis infection. The CDR3 runs from the conserved cysteine through the conserved F or W. The order of the fields is J gene, V gene, CDR3 protein.

TRBJ1-5 TRBV10-3 CAISGGHNSNQPQHF
TRBJ2-3 TRBV10-3 CAIRTSGGADTQYF
TRBJ2-2 TRBV2 CASTGWTGNTGELFF
TRBJ1-6 TRBV5-6 CASSFGGGGSPLHF
TRBJ1-2 TRBV7-2 CASSLGGFDRGDYGYTF
TRBJ1-1 TRBV10-3 CAISGGAGAYTEAFF
TRBJ1-1 TRBV13 CASTRRPANTEAFF
TRBJ2-3 TRBV11-2 CASSFPSGGPVGTQYF
TRBJ1-3 TRBV15 CATSRDHRTGAGNTIYF
TRBJ1-1 TRBV7-2 CASSVQVGWTEAFF
TRBJ1-4 TRBV4-2 CASQDLKGTNEKLFF
TRBJ1-2 TRBV6-5 CASSYLGQGGYGYTF
TRBJ2-1 TRBV5-6 CASSLENPGTSGGFEQFF
TRBJ2-7 TRBV2 CASSDFAGGEQYF
TRBJ1-1 TRBV11-2 CASSRIQGDTEAFF
TRBJ1-6 TRBV7-2 CASSPAGQVNSPLHF
TRBJ2-5 TRBV25-1 CASAWASGQETQYF
TRBJ1-1 TRBV6-5 CASSYLLHMNTEAFF
TRBJ2-3 TRBV5-1 CASSLASLAGGLYTDTQYF
TRBJ2-6 TRBV9 CASSLLPRTSGGSGANVLTF
TRBJ2-3 TRBV11-3 CASSVRTGGYADTQYF
TRBJ1-2 TRBV5-1 CASSLSTDYGYTF
TRBJ1-5 TRBV4-1 CASSQDSGARQPQHF
TRBJ1-2 TRBV9 CASSPFLTDGGYGYTF
TRBJ1-5 TRBV5-1 CASSLAVGSGQPQHF
TRBJ2-3 TRBV7-9 CASNRAGVINTQYF
TRBJ1-2 TRBV25-1 CASSEWEGRNGYTF